This T cell receptor (beta chain) came from a study of blood T cell repertoires in COVID-19. Overall study: Both acute and convalescent COVID-19 samples were obtained from the United States, Italy and Spain. Sources were T cells, B-cell-depleted T cells, or PBMCs; the material itself was cDNA or gDNA.

Per germline, CDR1 SEHNR and CDR2 FQNEAQ (reference sequence). The CDR3 runs to 16 residues. Deletions cut 5 bases from V and 6 bases from J, with 20 bases between. Authors' processing steps: Researchers report that nucleated cell counts were estimated from reference gene primer amplification. Sequencing used immunoSEQ multiplex PCR; TCRdb keeps in-frame clones, though not all of them. For V, J and clone size, that table is used; D and trimming come from the DNA. The table includes about 500,000 clones, 89% detected once. Sequencing input: peripheral blood. The chain carries TRBV7-9 and TRBJ2-1; D perhaps matches TRBD1 (5 bases). The TCR sequence derives from a man aged 18 to 30 with COVID-19, enrolled during active disease. CDR3 DNA: TGTGCCAGCAGCCCCAACGTATGGGGTCAGGGCAATGAGCAGTTCTTC. Protein: CASSPNVWGQGNEQFF.